These 28 T cell receptor beta chains came from one sample sequenced in a study of Tregs in tolerant kidney transplant recipients. The table came from immunoSEQ multiplex PCR; TCRdb's copy has only in-frame clones and leaves some out. The sample carries under 300,000 clones, more than 65% recorded once. Input material: CD4+ T cells from blood. The receptors originated from a human donor in good health.

The chain has TRBV10-1 and TRBJ2-6; 7 bases fit TRBD1. The CDR3 consists of 16 residues. CDR1 is WNHNN and CDR2 is SYGVQD in the germline V gene (reference sequence). J lost 0 bases, V lost 4 bases, and 3 bases had no gene match. CDR3 DNA sequence: TGCGCCAGCAGTGCAGGGGGAAGCTCTGGGGCCAACGTCCTGACTTTC. As protein: CASSAGGSSGANVLTF.

The chain has TRBV4-1 and TRBJ2-5, with D possibly being TRBD2 (6 bases). Germline lookup yields CDR1 MGHRA and CDR2 YSYEKL. V was pared by 4 bases and J by 4 bases, with 10 bases between. The CDR3 is 13 amino acids. CDR3: CASSLLARETQYF. CDR3 nucleotide sequence: TGCGCCAGCAGCCTACTAGCTCGAGAGACCCAGTACTTC.

The chain has TRBV19 and TRBJ2-6; the D is unclear. This CDR3 has 15 residues. Per germline, CDR1 LNHDA and CDR2 SQIVND (reference sequence). Deletions cut 4 bases from V and 0 bases from J, with 7 bases between. In DNA form, the CDR3 reads TGTGCCAGTAGTAGAGGCCCCTCTGGGGCCAACGTCCTGACTTTC. Translating it yields CASSRGPSGANVLTF.

The chain couples TRBV30 to TRBJ1-2; D not certain. The CDR3 covers 14 residues. Per germline, CDR1 GTSNPN and CDR2 SVGIG (reference sequence). Trimming shortened V by 2 bases and J by 6 bases, and 16 bases separated the two germline ends. The chain's CDR3 is CAWSSPGFSDGYTF. The CDR3 nucleotides are TGTGCCTGGAGTTCCCCGGGCTTCTCAGATGGCTACACCTTC.

The J gene is TRBJ2-5, the V gene TRBV5-4; TRBD1 or TRBD2 may be the D gene (7 bases each). Trimming stripped 5 bases from V and 4 bases from J, with 12 bases between. In germline, CDR1 is SGHNT, CDR2 YYREEE (reference sequence). The CDR3 covers 13 residues. The CDR3 coding sequence is TGTGCCAGCAGGGGGGAGGGGGCAGAGACCCAGTACTTC. Protein: CASRGEGAETQYF.

The V and J genes are TRBV5-6 and TRBJ2-1; tentative D call: TRBD1 (6 bases). Germline V gives CDR1 SGHDT, CDR2 YYEEEE. The CDR3 loop spans 13 amino acids. Between the trimmed V and J ends, which lost 4 bases and 2 bases, there was a span of 7 bases. The CDR3 here is CASSGGPYNEQFF. The CDR3 DNA reads as TGTGCCAGCAGCGGGGGCCCCTACAATGAGCAGTTCTTC.

The J gene is TRBJ1-6, the V gene TRBV6-1; weak D call: TRBD1 (6 bases). Trimming left V 5 bases short and J 7 bases short, with 15 bases between. CDR1 is MNHNS and CDR2 is SASEGT in the germline V gene. The CDR3 loop spans 15 amino acids. CDR3 sequence: CASSLGAPENSPLHF. The CDR3 DNA follows: TGTGCCAGCAGTTTGGGGGCGCCGGAAAATTCACCCCTCCACTTT.

This chain links TRBV7-9 with TRBJ2-2; weak D call: TRBD2 (5 bases). The CDR3 is 16 amino acids. The germline V gene has CDR1 SEHNR and CDR2 FQNEAQ (reference sequence). V was pared by 2 bases and J by 5 bases, with 15 bases between. The CDR3 reads CASSLSLRLNTGELFF. DNA of the CDR3: TGTGCCAGCAGCTTATCTCTACGACTAAATACCGGGGAGCTGTTTTTT.

The chain is built from TRBV5-1 and TRBJ2-5, with 9 bases lining up with TRBD1. The DNA end is more similar to TRBJ2-7, so the J call may be wrong. The CDR3 runs to 15 residues. Germline CDR1 and CDR2: SGHRS and YFSETQ. This CDR3 is CASSVTGGYSYEQYF. Here the CDR3 DNA reads TGCGCCAGCAGCGTTACAGGGGGCTACTCCTACGAGCAGTACTTC.

This clone occurred a few times. J is TRBJ1-3 and V is TRBV4-1; the D is unclear. The V end was cut by 2 bases, the J end by 5 bases, with 7 bases between. In germline, CDR1 is MGHRA, CDR2 YSYEKL. This CDR3 is 13 amino acids long. In DNA, the CDR3 is TGCGCCAGCAGCCAAATTATGCGAAACACCATATATTTT. It specifies CASSQIMRNTIYF.

This clone came up once. The chain has TRBV6-1 and TRBJ1-2; the D is unclear. V was trimmed by 0 bases and J by 7 bases, leaving 15 bases between them. The germline gives CDR1 MNHNS, CDR2 SASEGT. This CDR3 comprises 15 residues. CDR3 sequence: CASSEAGKALFGYTF. The DNA for the CDR3 is TGTGCCAGCAGTGAAGCGGGAAAAGCCCTATTTGGCTACACCTTC.

This chain connects TRBV18 to TRBJ1-1; unclear D gene. Trimming cost V 4 bases and J 2 bases, with 14 bases left between them. The V gene's germline CDR1 is KGHSH and CDR2 LQKENI. This CDR3 is 15 amino acids long. CDR3 bases: TGTGCCAGCTCACGCGTAAGAGGAGACAACACTGAAGCTTTCTTT. Its protein product is CASSRVRGDNTEAFF.

This chain uses TRBV5-1 with TRBJ1-2; 8 bases match TRBD1. The CDR3 has 17 residues. Germline assignment: CDR1 SGHRS and CDR2 YFSETQ. V shed 4 bases and J 4 bases; nucleotides not matched to a gene: 15. CDR3 nucleotide sequence: TGCGCCAGCAGCCTAGGATTACACAGGGGGTCTAGCTATGGCTACACCTTC. Encoded protein: CASSLGLHRGSSYGYTF.

The CDR3 loop reads CASSYQTNQPQHF. The DNA for the CDR3 is TGTGCCAGCAGTTACCAAACAAATCAGCCCCAGCATTTT. This chain joins TRBV6-6 and TRBJ1-5; no reliable D call. V shed 2 bases and J shed 4 bases, with 6 bases lying between them. This CDR3 is 13 amino acids long. Germline CDR1 MNHNY, CDR2 SVGAGI (reference sequence).

Only one count was recorded for this clone. The V and J genes are TRBV5-1 and TRBJ2-5; no clear D. In germline, CDR1 is SGHRS, CDR2 YFSETQ. V was trimmed by 6 bases and J by 1 base, leaving 13 bases between them. This CDR3 is 14 amino acids long. The CDR3 loop is CASTKGSIQETQYF. Here the CDR3 DNA reads TGCGCCAGCACTAAGGGTAGCATCCAAGAGACCCAGTACTTC.

The chain carries TRBV29-1 and TRBJ1-1; D gene uncertain. CDR1 is SQVTM and CDR2 is ANQGSEA in the germline V gene. Trimming left V 4 bases short and J 3 bases short, with 6 bases between. CDR3 size: 11 residues. The chain's CDR3 is CSVGRDTEAFF. As DNA, the CDR3 is TGCAGCGTTGGACGGGACACTGAAGCTTTCTTT.

The chain recombines TRBV18 with TRBJ2-3; 7 bases match TRBD1. CDR3 length: 13 amino acids. Germline CDR1 reads KGHSH; CDR2 reads LQKENI. With V trimmed by 11 bases and J by 2 bases, 7 bases remained unmatched. The CDR3: CAAAGTATDTQYF. In DNA form, the CDR3 reads TGTGCCGCAGCAGGGACAGCCACAGATACGCAGTATTTT.

The chain couples TRBV19 to TRBJ2-7; 9 nucleotides match TRBD1. V shed 5 bases and J 5 bases; nucleotides not matched to a gene: 7. CDR3 length equals 14 residues. Germline CDR1 is LNHDA and CDR2 is SQIVND (reference sequence). The DNA for the CDR3 is TGTGCCAGTAGTTTAAGGGACAGGGATGACGAGCAGTACTTC. Its protein product is CASSLRDRDDEQYF.

The V gene is TRBV7-9, the J gene TRBJ1-1, with D possibly TRBD1 on 5 matching bases. This CDR3 region has 15 residues. The germline V and J ends were trimmed by 2 bases and 4 bases, with 14 bases remaining between them. From germline, CDR1 is SEHNR and CDR2 FQNEAQ (reference sequence). The CDR3 DNA follows: TGTGCCAGCAGCTTAACCCAGGCGCAGGGCACTGAAGCTTTCTTT. Protein: CASSLTQAQGTEAFF.

As for this clone: At one boundary the junction diverges from the germline segment, which might be a read error. The chain carries TRBV18 and TRBJ2-5; 8 bases fit TRBD2. The CDR3 consists of 15 residues. Germline lookup yields CDR1 KGHSH and CDR2 LQKENI. The DNA of the CDR3 is TGTGCCACCTCAGGTCAGCGGGGGTACCAAGAGACCCAGTACTTC. Its translation is CATSGQRGYQETQYF.

This chain joins TRBV6-5 and TRBJ1-2; the D is unclear. This CDR3 is built from 16 residues. Germline loops: CDR1 MNHEY, CDR2 SVGAGI. Trimming pared 2 bases from V and 0 bases from J, leaving 13 bases between. The CDR3 sequence: CASSYDAGPTNYGYTF. The CDR3 DNA sequence: TGTGCCAGCAGTTACGATGCAGGCCCTACTAACTATGGCTACACCTTC.

J is TRBJ2-7 and V is TRBV11-2; 9 bases are a match to TRBD1. The length of the CDR3 is 14 residues. Germline V lookup: CDR1 SGHAT, CDR2 FQNNGV. V shed 4 bases and J 5 bases; nucleotides not matched to a gene: 6. The chain's CDR3 is CASSSTGTGNEQYF. The CDR3 bases are TGTGCCAGCAGCTCAACCGGGACAGGGAACGAGCAGTACTTC.

J is TRBJ2-7 and V is TRBV5-1; the match to TRBD2 covers 8 bases. V shed 1 base, J shed 3 bases, and the junction held 6 bases outside the gene matches. Germline values: CDR1 SGHRS, CDR2 YFSETQ. This CDR3 comprises 15 residues. The CDR3 DNA follows: TGCGCCAGCAGCTTGTTCACTAGCGGAGACTACGAGCAGTACTTC. The encoded protein is CASSLFTSGDYEQYF.

This chain connects TRBV7-6 to TRBJ1-2; 7 bases line up with TRBD1. Unmatched junction bases numbered 2, after V lost 5 bases and J lost 2 bases. The CDR3 totals 13 residues. Per the germline V gene, CDR1 is SGHVS and CDR2 is FNYEAQ. The CDR3 DNA follows: TGTGCCAGCAGCAGGGGGCCCAACTATGGCTACACCTTC. Encoded protein: CASSRGPNYGYTF.

The V and J genes are TRBV5-4 and TRBJ2-5, with D possibly TRBD1 on 6 matching bases. Trimming shortened V by 5 bases and J by 1 base, and 18 bases separated the two germline ends. The CDR3 totals 16 residues. The V gene's germline CDR1 is SGHNT and CDR2 YYREEE (reference sequence). The CDR3 protein is CASRPWMGAGQETQYF. The CDR3 DNA sequence: TGTGCCAGCAGGCCCTGGATGGGGGCAGGCCAAGAGACCCAGTACTTC.

The chain carries TRBV6-4 and TRBJ2-1; 8 nucleotides agree with TRBD2. After removal of 4 bases from V and 10 bases from J, the junction contained 6 bases not matched to a gene. The length of the CDR3 is 13 residues. Germline CDR1 MRHNA, CDR2 SNTAGT. CDR3 residues: CASSVDRLAEQFF. Here the CDR3 DNA reads TGTGCCAGCAGTGTCGATAGACTAGCGGAGCAGTTCTTC.

The sample holds one count of this clone. In DNA form, the CDR3 reads TGTGCCAGCAGCTTGGGACTAGCGTTCACAGATACGCAGTATTTT. Translated, it gives CASSLGLAFTDTQYF. The chain combines TRBV11-3 with TRBJ2-3, with TRBD2 matching over 10 bases. V shed 3 bases, J shed 2 bases, and the junction held 2 bases outside the gene matches. Looked up from germline, CDR1 is SGHNT and CDR2 is YENEEA. The CDR3 totals 15 residues. The whole variable domain, remainder taken from reference TRBV11-3 and TRBJ2-3, is EAGVVQSPRYKIIEKKQPVAFWCNPISGHNTLYWYLQNLGQGPELLIRYENEEAVDDSQLPKDRFSAERLKGVDSTLKIQPAELGDSAVYLCASSLGLAFTDTQYFGPGTRLTVL.

The chain combines TRBV5-1 with TRBJ1-1; D possibly corresponds to TRBD1 (6 bases). V lost 7 bases, J lost 8 bases, and 24 bases lay in between. The CDR3 runs to 15 residues. CDR1 SGHRS and CDR2 YFSETQ come from the germline V gene. CDR3 residues: CASRGLGGAEGEAFF. CDR3 nucleotide sequence: TGCGCCAGCCGGGGGCTAGGAGGGGCGGAGGGGGAAGCTTTCTTT. The full variable domain, its missing parts supplied by reference TRBV5-1 and TRBJ1-1, is KAGVTQTPRYLIKTRGQQVTLSCSPISGHRSVSWYQQTPGQGLQFLFEYFSETQRNKGNFPGRFSGRQFSNSRSEMNVSTLELGDSALYLCASRGLGGAEGEAFFGQGTRLTVV.